A selection of T cell receptor beta chains follows, all from one sample in a study of shared clonotypes between healthy human individuals. Clones were sequenced by immunoSEQ multiplex PCR, and TCRdb holds only the in-frame ones, with some missing. The sample includes about 2.1 million clones, around 93% seen only once; the top ten take about 1.6%. The sequenced sample was naive CD8+ T cells from PBMCs. Receptor source: a man aged 18 to 30 in good health. Some clones in this sample may be carry-over from other donors' samples. Both conserved end residues are part of each CDR3. D genes are given only for firm matches. Size values are once, few and many counts, or a class for expanded clones, and some rows have none.

J | D | size | V | CDR3 | DNA
TRBJ2-7 | TRBD2 | - | TRBV27 | CASSELAGGPDEQYF | TGTGCCAGCAGTGAACTAGCGGGAGGGCCGGACGAGCAGTACTTC
TRBJ2-7 | - | - | TRBV9 | CASSARMSYEQYF | TGTGCCAGCAGCGCCCGGATGTCCTACGAGCAGTACTTC
TRBJ1-1 | TRBD1 | few | TRBV27 | CASSLWARGTNTEAFF | TGTGCCAGCAGTTTATGGGCCAGGGGGACGAACACTGAAGCTTTCTTT
TRBJ2-2 | TRBD2 | - | TRBV27 | CASSLGAGVGTGELFF | TGTGCCAGCAGTTTAGGAGCGGGAGTCGGGACCGGGGAGCTGTTTTTT
TRBJ2-7 | TRBD2 | - | TRBV10-2 | CASSESSGRFDEQYF | TGCGCCAGCAGTGAATCTAGCGGGAGGTTTGACGAGCAGTACTTC
TRBJ1-2 | - | - | TRBV5-6 | CASSLLGLLNYGYTF | TGTGCCAGCAGCTTGTTGGGGCTCCTAAACTATGGCTACACCTTC
TRBJ1-2 | - | - | TRBV14 | CASSHLQGIYGYTF | TGTGCCAGCAGCCATTTACAGGGAATCTATGGCTACACCTTC
TRBJ2-7 | TRBD2 | - | TRBV6-6 | CASSSGTSVQYF | TGTGCCAGCAGTTCCGGGACTAGCGTACAGTACTTC
TRBJ2-5 | TRBD2 | - | TRBV7-2 | CASSLGGSGRPQETQYF | TGTGCCAGCAGCTTAGGAGGTAGCGGGAGGCCTCAAGAGACCCAGTACTTC
TRBJ1-1 | TRBD1 | - | TRBV11-2 | CASSLPPGQGEAFF | TGTGCCAGCAGCTTACCCCCGGGACAGGGCGAAGCTTTCTTT
TRBJ2-2 | - | - | TRBV7-9 | CASRISGELFF | TGTGCCAGCAGGATTAGCGGGGAGCTGTTTTTT
TRBJ1-4 | - | - | TRBV27 | CASSGNEGANEKLFF | TGTGCCAGCAGTGGAAACGAGGGAGCTAATGAAAAACTGTTTTTT
TRBJ1-2 | TRBD1 | - | TRBV19 | CASSRTGDYYGYTF | TGTGCCAGTAGTAGGACAGGGGACTACTATGGCTACACCTTC
TRBJ2-5 | - | - | TRBV7-9 | CASSPRTLRETQYF | TGTGCCAGCAGCCCCCGGACTCTACGGGAGACCCAGTACTTC
TRBJ2-7 | TRBD1 | once | TRBV9 | CASSPRTGKNEQYF | TGTGCCAGCAGCCCGCGGACAGGGAAGAACGAGCAGTACTTC
TRBJ1-2 | - | - | TRBV20-1 | CSAPRGRGYTF | TGCAGTGCTCCAAGGGGTCGGGGCTACACCTTC
TRBJ2-7 | - | - | TRBV27 | CASRDPGHFYEQYF | TGTGCCAGCAGAGACCCGGGACACTTCTACGAGCAGTACTTC
TRBJ2-5 | TRBD2 | - | TRBV5-6 | CASSTSGRAETQYF | TGTGCCAGCAGCACTAGCGGGAGGGCCGAGACCCAGTACTTC
TRBJ2-2 | TRBD2 | - | TRBV2 | CAKESGRKVGELFF | TGTGCCAAAGAGAGCGGGAGGAAGGTTGGGGAGCTGTTTTTT
TRBJ2-1 | - | - | TRBV19 | CASSMRDGYNEQFF | TGTGCCAGTAGTATGCGGGATGGGTACAATGAGCAGTTCTTC
TRBJ1-2 | TRBD1 | - | TRBV28 | CASSTTDRGGWGYTF | TGTGCCAGCAGTACAACCGACAGGGGAGGATGGGGCTACACCTTC
TRBJ1-3 | TRBD1 | - | TRBV10-3 | CAISVQDRGSGNTIYF | TGTGCCATCAGTGTTCAAGACAGGGGGAGTGGAAACACCATATATTTT
TRBJ2-7 | - | - | TRBV5-6 | CASSLVGFYEQYF | TGTGCCAGCAGCTTGGTGGGATTCTACGAGCAGTACTTC
TRBJ1-4 | TRBD1 | - | TRBV30 | CAWSAWDSGYEKLFF | TGTGCCTGGAGCGCTTGGGACAGCGGGTATGAAAAACTGTTTTTT
TRBJ2-1 | TRBD2 | - | TRBV18 | CASSPKTIAGGKNIDEQFF | TGTGCCAGCTCACCGAAAACCATAGCGGGAGGCAAGAATATAGATGAGCAGTTCTTC
TRBJ1-2 | - | - | TRBV9 | CASSPGNPNYGYTF | TGTGCCAGCAGCCCCGGGAACCCTAACTATGGCTACACCTTC
TRBJ2-5 | - | - | TRBV13 | CASSLGTDGGVETQYF | TGTGCCAGCAGCTTGGGGACTGACGGGGGAGTAGAGACCCAGTACTTC
TRBJ1-1 | - | few | TRBV2 | CASSVGLLNTEAFF | TGTGCCAGCAGTGTTGGACTGCTGAACACTGAAGCTTTCTTT
TRBJ2-7 | TRBD1 | - | TRBV28 | CASSLSGDRGYYEQYF | TGTGCCAGCAGTTTATCTGGGGACAGGGGTTACTACGAGCAGTACTTC
TRBJ1-5 | - | - | TRBV28 | CASGRQENQPQHF | TGTGCCAGCGGGAGACAAGAAAATCAGCCCCAGCATTTT
TRBJ2-1 | - | - | TRBV13 | CASSPGQSNEQFF | TGTGCCAGCAGCCCAGGTCAGAGTAATGAGCAGTTCTTC